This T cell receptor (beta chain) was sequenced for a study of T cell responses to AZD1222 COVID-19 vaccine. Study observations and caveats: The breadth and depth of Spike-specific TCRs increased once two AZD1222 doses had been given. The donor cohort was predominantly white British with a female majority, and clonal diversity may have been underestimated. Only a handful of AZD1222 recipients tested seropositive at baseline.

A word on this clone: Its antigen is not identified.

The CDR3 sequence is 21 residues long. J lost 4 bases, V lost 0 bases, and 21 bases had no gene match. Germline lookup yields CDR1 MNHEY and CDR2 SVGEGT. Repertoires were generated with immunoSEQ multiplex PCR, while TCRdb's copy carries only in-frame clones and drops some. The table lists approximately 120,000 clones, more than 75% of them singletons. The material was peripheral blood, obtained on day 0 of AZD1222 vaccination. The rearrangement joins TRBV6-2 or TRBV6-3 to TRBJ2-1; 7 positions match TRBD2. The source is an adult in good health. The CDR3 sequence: CASSYSKGRASGTPSYNEQFF. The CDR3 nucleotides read TGTGCCAGCAGTTACTCGAAAGGCCGGGCTAGCGGAACCCCGTCTTACAATGAGCAGTTCTTC.